A selection of T cell receptor beta chains follows, all from one sample in a study of T cell responses to AZD1222 COVID-19 vaccine. The protocol was immunoSEQ multiplex PCR, while the TCRdb copy is restricted to in-frame clones and leaves out a portion. The sample lists 130,000 to 150,000 clones, around nine tenths occurring once. The sample consisted of peripheral blood, taken on day 0 of MenACWY control vaccination. The receptors originated from an adult in good health. Each CDR3 is given with its conserved first and last residue. The D gene is left open where the match is weak. Part of the rows lack a size; the others show once, few, many or a class for expanded clones.

clone size	V gene	J gene	D gene	CDR3 DNA	CDR3 protein
few	TRBV5-1	TRBJ2-1	.	TGCGCCAGCAGCTACCGGGACCAGTCCCATGAGCAGTTCTTC	CASSYRDQSHEQFF
.	TRBV19	TRBJ1-1	TRBD1	TGTGCCAGTAGTATTATGGGACAGGGGAACACTGAAGCTTTCTTT	CASSIMGQGNTEAFF
.	TRBV6-1	TRBJ2-7	TRBD1	TGTGCCAGCAGTGAAGCGGGGACAGGGGGGGGCGAGCAGTACTTC	CASSEAGTGGGEQYF
.	TRBV7-9	TRBJ1-5	.	TGTGCCAGCAGCTTAGGTGGGGGCAGGGGCAATCAGCCCCAGCATTTT	CASSLGGGRGNQPQHF
few	TRBV15	TRBJ1-2	.	TGTGCCACCAGCAGATCTCTTTCTGGCTACACCTTC	CATSRSLSGYTF
.	TRBV11-3	TRBJ2-1	.	TGTGCCAGCAGCTTCGGGGATTACAATGAGCAGTTCTTC	CASSFGDYNEQFF
.	TRBV5-1	TRBJ2-7	TRBD2	TGCGCCAGCAGCTATCCGGGACTAGCGGGATCCGAGCAGTACTTC	CASSYPGLAGSEQYF
.	TRBV18	TRBJ2-6	TRBD2	TGTGCCAGCTCACCTAGCGGGGGGACCAACGTCCTGACTTTC	CASSPSGGTNVLTF
.	TRBV5-4	TRBJ2-1	TRBD2	TGTGCCAGCAGCTTGGAACTAGCGGGAGGGCCTAGGAATGAGCAGTTCTTC	CASSLELAGGPRNEQFF
.	TRBV5-1	TRBJ2-7	.	TGCGCCAGCAGCTTGGCCACGGTTAGCACATACTACGAGCAGTACTTC	CASSLATVSTYYEQYF
.	TRBV4-1	TRBJ1-1	.	TGCGCCAGCAGCCAAGAGAAGTACACTGAAGCTTTCTTT	CASSQEKYTEAFF
.	TRBV3-1/TRBV3-2	TRBJ1-5	.	TGTGCCAGCAGCTCCGGGCAGAACAATCAGCCCCAGCATTTT	CASSSGQNNQPQHF
.	TRBV7-8	TRBJ1-1	TRBD1	TGTGCCAGCAGCTCTCCGGGACAGGGGGCGGTGAACACTGAAGCTTTCTTT	CASSSPGQGAVNTEAFF
.	TRBV2	TRBJ1-5	.	TGTGCCAGCACCGGGGCAGGCCTTGGGCCCCAGCATTTT	CASTGAGLGPQHF
.	TRBV11-2	TRBJ2-4	.	TGTGCCAGCAGCTGGCGGGGTGGGACAGAATTGAACATTCAGTACTTC	CASSWRGGTELNIQYF
.	TRBV5-1	TRBJ2-3	.	TGCGCCAGCAGCTTGGCCGGAGTTGATACGCAGTATTTT	CASSLAGVDTQYF
.	TRBV19	TRBJ1-4	.	TGTGCCAGTAGTATAGCCGGCAGGAACGATGAAAAACTGTTTTTT	CASSIAGRNDEKLFF
.	TRBV7-9	TRBJ2-3	.	TGTGCCAGCAGCACGAGCCAGGATACGCAGTATTTT	CASSTSQDTQYF
.	TRBV6-1	TRBJ1-5	.	TGTGCCAGCAGTGAAAGCCCAGGGGATCAGCCCCAGCATTTT	CASSESPGDQPQHF
.	TRBV15	TRBJ1-2	.	TGTGCCACCAGCAGAGATTACCCCGGCAGGGGATGGGGCTACACCTTC	CATSRDYPGRGWGYTF
once	TRBV5-1	TRBJ1-2	TRBD1	TGCGCCAGCAGCTTCCTCGGGACAGCTAACTATGGCTACACCTTC	CASSFLGTANYGYTF
.	TRBV6-5	TRBJ1-2	TRBD1	TGTGCCAGCAGCCTACAGGGGAGAGGCTACACCTTC	CASSLQGRGYTF
.	TRBV3-1/TRBV3-2	TRBJ1-1	TRBD1	TGTGCCAGCAGCCAAGATCCGGGACAGCCTAACACTGAAGCTTTCTTT	CASSQDPGQPNTEAFF
.	TRBV18	TRBJ1-3	.	TGTGCCAGCTCAGATCAAGGACTGGACTCTGGAAACACCATATATTTT	CASSDQGLDSGNTIYF
.	TRBV11-2	TRBJ1-6	.	TGTGCCAGCAGCTCCCTGGGCGGGTCGCCTAATTCACCCCTCCACTTT	CASSSLGGSPNSPLHF
.	TRBV6-5	TRBJ1-5	.	TGTGCCAGCAGTTACGACACTTATCAGCCCCAGCATTTT	CASSYDTYQPQHF
.	TRBV9	TRBJ2-7	.	TGTGCCAGCAGCTCAGGGGTATCACCCTACGAGCAGTACTTC	CASSSGVSPYEQYF
.	TRBV11-1	TRBJ2-1	.	TGTGCCAGCAGCGCCCGGGATCACAATGAGCAGTTCTTC	CASSARDHNEQFF
.	TRBV6-5	TRBJ2-7	TRBD1	TGTGCCAGCAGATCCCCGACAGGGCACGAGCAGTACTTC	CASRSPTGHEQYF
.	TRBV29-1	TRBJ2-1	TRBD1	TGCAGCGTTGCTAGCCCGGGACAGGGAAAGTTCTTC	CSVASPGQGKFF
.	TRBV11-2	TRBJ2-2	.	TGTGCCAGCAGTTACTGGGACCTGCGGGACACCGGGGAGCTGTTTTTT	CASSYWDLRDTGELFF
.	TRBV18	TRBJ2-1	TRBD2	TGTGCCAGCTCACCACCCTCGCGGGGGGGGTTTTACAATGAGCAGTTCTTC	CASSPPSRGGFYNEQFF
.	TRBV7-3	TRBJ2-7	TRBD1	TGTGCCAGCAACCCGGGACAGGGCCCGGACTACGAGCAGTACTTC	CASNPGQGPDYEQYF
once	TRBV4-1	TRBJ1-4	.	TGCGCCAGCAGCCAAGAGGGGTCGGCGGTTCTGCTCGGTGAAAAACTGTTTTTT	CASSQEGSAVLLGEKLFF
.	TRBV10-2	TRBJ1-6	.	TGCGCCAGCAGTGAGGGCTCCTATAATTCACCCCTCCACTTT	CASSEGSYNSPLHF
.	TRBV25-1	TRBJ2-7	.	TGTGCCAGCAGTGAAAACCCTAGCGAGTCCTACGAGCAGTACTTC	CASSENPSESYEQYF
.	TRBV12-5	TRBJ2-1	.	TGTGCTACCGACCGGACCTCCTACAATGAGCAGTTCTTC	CATDRTSYNEQFF
.	TRBV7-3	TRBJ2-1	.	TGTGCCAGCAGGCCTACACCATCCTACAATGAGCAGTTCTTC	CASRPTPSYNEQFF
.	TRBV19	TRBJ1-1	.	TGTGCCAGTAGTGTCCTCACACTAAACACTGAAGCTTTCTTT	CASSVLTLNTEAFF
once	TRBV6-5	TRBJ1-1	.	TGTGCCAGCACCTTGGGGACTGAAGCTTTCTTT	CASTLGTEAFF
.	TRBV24-1	TRBJ2-1	TRBD1	TGTGCCACCAGTGACTCATCAGGGGGCCCCCCGGGTGGTGAGCAGTTCTTC	CATSDSSGGPPGGEQFF
.	TRBV6-5	TRBJ1-5	.	TGTGCCAGCAGCGTGGGCAGGGTGGGGGATCAGCCCCAGCATTTT	CASSVGRVGDQPQHF
.	TRBV28	TRBJ2-7	TRBD1	TGTGCCAGCAGTATGCCGGGACAGAACTACGAGCAGTACTTC	CASSMPGQNYEQYF
.	TRBV30	TRBJ2-1	TRBD2	TGTGCCTGGACCGGGACTAGCGGGAAGGTTGAGCAGTTCTTC	CAWTGTSGKVEQFF
.	TRBV5-1	TRBJ1-1	.	TGCGCCAGCAGCTTACGGGGGGGCGTGAGGAACACTGAAGCTTTCTTT	CASSLRGGVRNTEAFF
.	TRBV3-1/TRBV3-2	TRBJ1-6	.	TGTGCCAGCAGCCAAGTATGGGGGAGTAATTCACCCCTCCACTTT	CASSQVWGSNSPLHF
.	TRBV10-2	TRBJ1-1	.	TGCGCCAGCAATAAGACACCGAACACTGAAGCTTTCTTT	CASNKTPNTEAFF
once	TRBV2	TRBJ2-7	TRBD2	TGTGCCAGCAGTGGGACTAGCGGGAGAATCTTCTACGAGCAGTACTTC	CASSGTSGRIFYEQYF
.	TRBV24-1	TRBJ1-2	.	TGTGCCACCAGTCGGGGCCTTCCTGGAGATGGCTACACCTTC	CATSRGLPGDGYTF
few	TRBV18	TRBJ1-5	.	TGTGCCAGCTCACCATCGGGCAATCAGCCCCAGCATTTT	CASSPSGNQPQHF
.	TRBV6-5	TRBJ1-6	.	TGTGCCAGCCGGAGCTCCTATAATTCACCCCTCCACTTT	CASRSSYNSPLHF
.	TRBV29-1	TRBJ1-2	TRBD1	TGCAGCGTTGAGGGGACAGGGGGCGGCTATGGCTACACCTTC	CSVEGTGGGYGYTF
.	TRBV4-2	TRBJ1-3	.	TGTGCCAGCAGCCAAGACACCAGCTCTGGAAACACCATATATTTT	CASSQDTSSGNTIYF
.	TRBV12-3/TRBV12-4	TRBJ1-5	.	TGTGCCAGCAGTCCCGCCAACCAGCCCCAGCATTTT	CASSPANQPQHF
.	TRBV2	TRBJ2-1	TRBD2	TGTGCCAGCAGTGAACGACTAGCGGCATACAATGAGCAGTTCTTC	CASSERLAAYNEQFF